This passage covers 24 T cell receptor beta chains from one sample sequenced in a study of CD8 T cells in ankylosing spondylitis. Study-wide results and limits: What seemed typical of ankylosing spondylitis blood was a TCR beta motif built from several highly homologous variants.

No antigen has been identified for these receptors. TCRdb used MiXCR to reprocess the 5' RACE reads, holding one entry per CDR3 protein. The sample records around 440,000 distinct CDR3 sequences, 15% to 20% being singletons. Sequenced: blood, either unsorted or a sorted T cell fraction (not recorded which). These receptors were obtained from a male donor with ankylosing spondylitis.

This clonotype was observed a handful of times. The chain couples TRBV15 to TRBJ2-3, with TRBD2 matching over 7 bases. The CDR3 covers 18 residues. Germline V CDR1 and CDR2: LNHNV, YYDKDF (reference sequence). After removal of 0 bases from V and 0 bases from J, the junction contained 9 bases not matched to a gene. The CDR3 nucleotides read TGTGCCACCAGCAGAGATCTTCGGGGGACTACTAGCACAGATACGCAGTATTTT. Its protein is CATSRDLRGTTSTDTQYF.

The rearrangement links TRBV5-4 to TRBJ1-1; no clear D gene. V lost 1 base and J lost 1, with 14 bases in between. Germline values: CDR1 SGHNT, CDR2 YYREEE (reference sequence). The CDR3 is 16 amino acids. The CDR3 region has the DNA TGTGCCAGCAGCTTGTTGGACCGGGCCTCGAACACTGAAGCTTTCTTT. Translation gives CASSLLDRASNTEAFF. Complete variable domain (other parts from reference TRBV5-4 and TRBJ1-1): ETGVTQSPTHLIKTRGQQVTLRCSSQSGHNTVSWYQQALGQGPQFIFQYYREEENGRGNFPPRFSGLQFPNYSSELNVNALELDDSALYLCASSLLDRASNTEAFFGQGTRLTVV.

V is TRBV6-1 and J is TRBJ2-1, with 13 bases that match TRBD2. Unmatched junction bases numbered 7, after V lost 6 bases and J lost 8 bases. The germline V gene encodes CDR1 MNHNS and CDR2 SASEGT. The CDR3 covers 15 residues. The CDR3 DNA follows: TGTGCCAGCAGAACCGGACTAGCGGGAGATTATGAGCAGTTCTTC. This encodes CASRTGLAGDYEQFF.

This chain uses TRBV5-4 with TRBJ2-1; D ambiguous. Trimming pared 1 base from V and 8 bases from J, leaving 13 bases between. Germline CDR1 is SGHNT and CDR2 is YYREEE (reference sequence). The CDR3 is 14 amino acids. CDR3 protein: CASSLTGSAYEQFF. CDR3 DNA sequence: TGTGCCAGCAGCTTGACGGGTTCGGCATATGAGCAGTTCTTC.

The chain combines TRBV5-6 with TRBJ2-1; either TRBD1 or TRBD2 may fit D (6 bases each). Germline CDR1 is SGHDT and CDR2 is YYEEEE. Trimming pared 4 bases from V and 6 bases from J, leaving 14 bases between. The CDR3 is made up of 14 amino acids. The CDR3: CASSITGGTNEQFF. The DNA for the CDR3 is TGTGCCAGCAGCATAACCGGGGGCACCAATGAGCAGTTCTTC.

This chain links TRBV6-2 or TRBV6-3 with TRBJ1-5; 7 bases agree with TRBD1. The CDR3 consists of 15 residues. J gave up 3 bases and V 5 bases, and 7 bases lay outside the gene matches. Per germline, CDR1 MNHEY and CDR2 SVGEGT. The CDR3 loop is CASSPVDRVNQPQHF. CDR3 sequence (DNA): TGTGCCAGCAGTCCCGTTGACAGGGTCAATCAGCCCCAGCATTTT.

This chain uses TRBV4-1 with TRBJ2-1; 10 nucleotides line up with TRBD2. The CDR3 consists of 18 residues. V dropped 0 bases and J dropped 8; count of bases not matched to a gene: 13. CDR1 MGHRA and CDR2 YSYEKL come from the germline V gene. Here the CDR3 reads CASSQDPPKLAGVYEQFF. In nucleotides, the CDR3 is TGCGCCAGCAGCCAAGATCCCCCGAAGCTAGCGGGAGTATATGAGCAGTTCTTC.

The chain is built from TRBV21-1 and TRBJ2-1. TRBV21-1 represents a pseudogene. This CDR3 has 18 residues. The CDR3 DNA follows: TGTGCCAGCAGCAAATTGGCTTGTTTCGGCGGTCCCTACAATGAGCAGTTCTTC. Protein sequence: CASSKLACFGGPYNEQFF.

V gene TRBV20-1 combines with J gene TRBJ2-7, with 15 bases fitting TRBD2. J gave up 6 bases and V 7 bases, and 10 bases lay outside the gene matches. CDR1 is DFQATT, CDR2 SNEGSKA, per germline (reference sequence). This CDR3 has 15 residues. CDR3 sequence (DNA): TGCAGTGGAAGCTTAGGGACTAGCGGGAGGTCCGAGCAGTACTTC. Amino acids: CSGSLGTSGRSEQYF.

This clonotype was recorded a few times. The CDR3 loop is CASSQDGTRSEQYF. The CDR3 nucleotides are TGCGCCAGCAGCCAAGATGGAACGCGAAGCGAGCAGTACTTC. This rearrangement joins TRBV4-1 to TRBJ2-7; D is ambiguous. The CDR3 length is 14 residues. V lost 0 bases and J 6 bases, leaving 12 bases between the germline ends. Germline CDR1 and CDR2: MGHRA and YSYEKL.

This clonotype has only a few counts. The J gene is TRBJ1-6, the V gene TRBV9; D remains ambiguous. The CDR3 totals 13 residues. Trimming removed 3 bases at V and 8 bases at J, with 9 bases between. CDR1 is SGDLS and CDR2 is YYNGEE in the germline V gene. CDR3 sequence (DNA): TGTGCCAGCAGCGCGAGGGTTGATTCACCCCTCCACTTT. Protein sequence: CASSARVDSPLHF.

This clonotype was seen a handful of times. The chain uses TRBV12-3 or TRBV12-4 and TRBJ2-4; no definite D call. This CDR3 is 11 amino acids long. Trimming pared 4 bases from V and 10 bases from J, leaving 8 bases between. CDR3 region: CASSSRQIQYF. The DNA of the CDR3 is TGTGCCAGCAGTTCCAGACAAATTCAGTACTTC.

This clonotype was counted a few times. The rearrangement links TRBV28 to TRBJ1-2, with D possibly TRBD1 on 5 matching bases. V lost 6 bases, J lost 8 bases, and 13 bases lay in between. This CDR3 region has 12 residues. CDR1 and CDR2 (germline): MDHEN, SYDVKM. The CDR3, as DNA: TGTGCCAGCAGGGGGGGGACGTTGGGCTACACCTTC. Translated, it gives CASRGGTLGYTF.

The gene calls are TRBV6-2 or TRBV6-3 and TRBJ1-1; TRBD1 might be the D (6 bases). Germline V gene lookup returns CDR1 MNHEY and CDR2 SVGEGT. The V gene lost 4 bases and the J gene lost 6 bases, with 21 bases spanning the gap. There are 16 residues in the CDR3. This CDR3 reads CASSLLPGTSSPEAFF. The CDR3 DNA reads TGTGCCAGCAGTTTATTGCCCGGGACATCCTCACCTGAAGCTTTCTTT.

This clonotype was recorded a few times. This chain connects TRBV9 to TRBJ2-2, with 10 positions matching TRBD2. In germline, CDR1 is SGDLS, CDR2 YYNGEE. V shed 3 bases and J 4 bases; nucleotides not matched to a gene: 9. CDR3 size: 17 residues. In DNA form, the CDR3 reads TGTGCCAGCAGCGATCGAGCGGGGGGGCCTAGCACCGGGGAGCTGTTTTTT. Protein sequence: CASSDRAGGPSTGELFF.

The sample holds a few counts of this clonotype. The chain combines TRBV7-9 with TRBJ1-1; D is uncertain. V was clipped by 2 bases and J by 2 bases, with 6 bases between them. The CDR3 consists of 13 residues. Germline V gene data show CDR1 as SEHNR and CDR2 as FQNEAQ (reference sequence). The CDR3 loop is CASSLLPNTEAFF. The DNA of the CDR3 is TGTGCCAGCAGCTTATTGCCAAACACTGAAGCTTTCTTT.

This clonotype was counted only a few times. The J gene is TRBJ2-1, the V gene TRBV20-1, with TRBD2 as a possible D gene (5 bases). Looked up from germline, CDR1 is DFQATT and CDR2 is SNEGSKA (reference sequence). V was cut by 7 bases and J by 0 bases, with 10 bases left in between. The length of the CDR3 is 13 residues. The CDR3 here is CSVQRLSYNEQFF. Written as DNA, the CDR3 is TGCAGTGTTCAGCGGCTCTCCTACAATGAGCAGTTCTTC.

In this sample, this clonotype turned up many times. The chain employs TRBV12-3 or TRBV12-4 and TRBJ2-2, with D possibly called TRBD1 or TRBD2 (6 bases each). CDR3 size: 16 residues. The V end lost 2 bases, the J end lost 4 bases, and 14 bases lay between the germline ends. The CDR3 spells CASSLRGLELTGELFF. CDR3 coding DNA: TGTGCCAGCAGTTTACGGGGGCTAGAGCTCACCGGGGAGCTGTTTTTT.

This sequence joins TRBV3-1 and TRBJ1-2, with no clear D. Germline V CDR1 and CDR2: LGHDT, YNNKEL (reference sequence). V lost 3 bases, J lost 8 bases, and 7 bases lay in between. The CDR3 extends over 11 amino acids. The CDR3 DNA reads TGTGCCAGCAGCCATCGCAGGGGCTACACCTTC. Its translation is CASSHRRGYTF. The variable domain in full, completed from reference TRBV3-1 and TRBJ1-2, reads DTAVSQTPKYLVTQMGNDKSIKCEQNLGHDTMYWYKQDSKKFLKIMFSYNNKELIINETVPNRFSPKSPDKAHLNLHINSLELGDSAVYFCASSHRRGYTFGSGTRLTVV.

In its sample, this clonotype was seen a few times. The genes are TRBV3-1 and TRBJ1-1; TRBD1 aligns across 8 bases. Germline V gene sequence: CDR1 LGHDT, CDR2 YNNKEL (reference sequence). J lost 1 base, V lost 3 bases, and 4 bases had no gene match. The CDR3 runs to 15 residues. The CDR3 loop is CASSQSDRENTEAFF. The CDR3 nucleotides read TGTGCCAGCAGCCAGTCGGACAGGGAGAACACTGAAGCTTTCTTT.

This clonotype has just a few counts. The V gene is TRBV11-2, the J gene TRBJ2-2; 10 nucleotides align to TRBD2. The CDR3 loop spans 15 amino acids. CDR1 SGHAT and CDR2 FQNNGV come from the germline V gene. V was pared by 4 bases and J by 6 bases, with 5 bases of the junction left unmatched. CDR3 sequence (DNA): TGTGCCAGCAGCTACCAGCGGGGGGGCGCCGGGGAGCTGTTTTTT. Translated, it gives CASSYQRGGAGELFF.

This clonotype has a count of ten or more. The rearrangement uses TRBV20-1 and TRBJ2-1; D might be TRBD1 (5 bases). This CDR3 spans 15 amino acids. Deletions cut 1 base from V and 7 bases from J, with 17 bases between. The V gene's germline CDR1 is DFQATT and CDR2 SNEGSKA (reference sequence). This CDR3 is CSARGKGLEVNEQFF. CDR3 in DNA: TGCAGTGCTAGAGGAAAGGGGCTAGAAGTGAATGAGCAGTTCTTC.

The chain joins TRBV5-1 to TRBJ1-1; D unresolved. The CDR3 length is 15 residues. The germline V gene has CDR1 SGHRS and CDR2 YFSETQ. Trimming stripped 0 bases from V and 1 base from J, with 10 bases between. This chain's CDR3 is CASSLDELKNTEAFF. Here the CDR3 DNA reads TGCGCCAGCAGCTTGGATGAGCTTAAGAACACTGAAGCTTTCTTT.

This clonotype was seen many times. The rearrangement joins TRBV12-3 or TRBV12-4 to TRBJ1-6; D not certain. The CDR3 covers 13 residues. The V and J ends lost 6 bases and 7 bases respectively, with 10 bases between them. The CDR3 DNA is TGTGCCAGCAGCGAGCTGGGGAATTCACCCCTCCACTTT. This translates into CASSELGNSPLHF.